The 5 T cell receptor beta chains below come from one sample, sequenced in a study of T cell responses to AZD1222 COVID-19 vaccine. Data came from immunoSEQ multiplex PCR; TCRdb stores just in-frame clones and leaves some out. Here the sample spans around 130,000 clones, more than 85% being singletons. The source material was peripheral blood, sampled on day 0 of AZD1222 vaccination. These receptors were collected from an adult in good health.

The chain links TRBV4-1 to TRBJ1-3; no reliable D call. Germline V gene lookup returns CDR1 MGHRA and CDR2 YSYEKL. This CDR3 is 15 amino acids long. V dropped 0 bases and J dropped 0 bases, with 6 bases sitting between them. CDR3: CASSQDASSGNTIYF. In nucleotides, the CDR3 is TGCGCCAGCAGCCAAGACGCAAGCTCTGGAAACACCATATATTTT.

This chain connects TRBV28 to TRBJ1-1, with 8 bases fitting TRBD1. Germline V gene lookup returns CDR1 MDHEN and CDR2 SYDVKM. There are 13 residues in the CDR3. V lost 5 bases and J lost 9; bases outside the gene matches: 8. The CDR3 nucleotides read TGTGCCAGCAGTCGGGGGACAGGTATGAAAGCTTTCTTT. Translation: CASSRGTGMKAFF.

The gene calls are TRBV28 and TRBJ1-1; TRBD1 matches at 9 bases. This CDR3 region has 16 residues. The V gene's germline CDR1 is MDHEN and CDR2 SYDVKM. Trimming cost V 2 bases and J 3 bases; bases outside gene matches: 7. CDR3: CASSLTGTGLDTEAFF. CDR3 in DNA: TGTGCCAGCAGTTTAACCGGGACAGGGTTGGACACTGAAGCTTTCTTT.

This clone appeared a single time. Here the CDR3 reads CAPTRKGVYEQYF. CDR3 bases: TGTGCCCCCACCCGAAAGGGGGTCTACGAGCAGTACTTC. The V gene is TRBV10-3, the J gene TRBJ2-7; perhaps TRBD1 as D (6 bases). The V gene lost 11 bases and the J gene lost 3 bases, with 17 bases spanning the gap. The germline CDR1 and CDR2 sequences are ENHRY and SYGVKD. The CDR3 has 13 residues.

The CDR3, as DNA: TGTGCCAGCTCTATCGTCTCTGCATCTGGAAACACCATATATTTT. This gives the protein CASSIVSASGNTIYF. V is TRBV19 and J is TRBJ1-3; D call uncertain. The germline V gene has CDR1 LNHDA and CDR2 SQIVND (reference sequence). This CDR3 region has 15 residues. Trimming stripped 9 bases from V and 1 base from J, with 16 bases between.